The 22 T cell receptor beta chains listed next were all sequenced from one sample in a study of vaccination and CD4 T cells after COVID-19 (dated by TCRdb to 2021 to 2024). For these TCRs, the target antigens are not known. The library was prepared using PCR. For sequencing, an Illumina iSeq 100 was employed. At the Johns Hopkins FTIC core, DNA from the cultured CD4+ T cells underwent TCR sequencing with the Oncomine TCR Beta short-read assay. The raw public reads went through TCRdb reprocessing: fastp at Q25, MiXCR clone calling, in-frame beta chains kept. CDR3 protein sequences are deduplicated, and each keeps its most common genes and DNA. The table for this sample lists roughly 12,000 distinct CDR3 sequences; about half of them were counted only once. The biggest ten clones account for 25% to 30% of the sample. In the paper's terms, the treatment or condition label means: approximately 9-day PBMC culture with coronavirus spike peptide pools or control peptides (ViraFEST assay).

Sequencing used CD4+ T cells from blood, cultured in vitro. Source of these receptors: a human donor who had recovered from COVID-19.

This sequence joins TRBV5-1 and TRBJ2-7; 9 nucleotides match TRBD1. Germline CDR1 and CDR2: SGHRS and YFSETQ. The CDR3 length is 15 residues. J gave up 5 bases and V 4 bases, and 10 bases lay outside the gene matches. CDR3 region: CASSARGDRVDEQYF. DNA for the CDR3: TGCGCCAGCAGCGCCCGCGGGGACAGGGTCGACGAGCAGTACTTC.

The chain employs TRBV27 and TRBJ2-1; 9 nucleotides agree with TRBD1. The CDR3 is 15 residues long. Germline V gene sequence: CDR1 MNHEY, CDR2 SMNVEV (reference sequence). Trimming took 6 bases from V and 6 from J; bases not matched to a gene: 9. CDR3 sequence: CASSLGQGRGNEQFF. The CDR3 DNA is TGTGCCAGCAGCCTTGGACAGGGGAGAGGCAATGAGCAGTTCTTC.

The CDR3 reads CASSLRDSPSGANVLTF. The CDR3 DNA is TGTGCCAGCAGTCTCCGGGACAGCCCCTCTGGGGCCAACGTCCTGACTTTC. The V and J genes are TRBV6-2 or TRBV6-3 and TRBJ2-6; TRBD1 matches 7 bases. The CDR3 contains 17 residues. V dropped 5 bases and J dropped 0; count of bases not matched to a gene: 7. Germline lookup yields CDR1 MNHEY and CDR2 SVGEGT.

CDR3 residues: CAIREGAPTEAFF. Written as DNA, the CDR3 is TGTGCCATTCGGGAGGGGGCTCCCACTGAAGCTTTCTTT. The chain uses TRBV10-3 and TRBJ1-1; 7 nucleotides match TRBD1. The V and J ends lost 9 bases and 4 bases, in that order; junction bases with no gene match: 8. Germline values: CDR1 ENHRY, CDR2 SYGVKD. The CDR3 covers 13 residues.

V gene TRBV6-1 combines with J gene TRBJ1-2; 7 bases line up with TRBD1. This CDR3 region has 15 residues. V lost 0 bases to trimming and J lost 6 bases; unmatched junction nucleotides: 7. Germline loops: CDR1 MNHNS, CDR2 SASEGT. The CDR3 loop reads CASSEAAATGNGYTF. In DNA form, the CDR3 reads TGTGCCAGCAGTGAAGCGGCCGCGACAGGGAATGGCTACACCTTC.

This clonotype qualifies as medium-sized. This CDR3 is CASSYSSHTEAFF. As DNA, the CDR3 is TGTGCCAGCAGTTACTCCTCCCACACTGAAGCTTTCTTT. The rearrangement joins TRBV6-5 to TRBJ1-1, with D hard to call. With 0 bases removed from V and 3 bases from J, the gap between germline ends came to 5 bases. CDR1 and CDR2 from the germline V gene are MNHEY and SVGAGI. The CDR3 totals 13 residues.

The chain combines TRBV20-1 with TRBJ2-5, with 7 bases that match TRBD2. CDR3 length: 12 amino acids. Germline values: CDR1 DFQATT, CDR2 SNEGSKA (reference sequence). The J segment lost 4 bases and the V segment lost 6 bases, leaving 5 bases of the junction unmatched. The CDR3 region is CSARRGGETQYF. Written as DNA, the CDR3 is TGCAGTGCCCGTCGCGGGGGAGAGACCCAGTACTTC.

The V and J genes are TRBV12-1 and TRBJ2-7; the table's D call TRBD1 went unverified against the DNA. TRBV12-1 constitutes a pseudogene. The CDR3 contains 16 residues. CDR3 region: CASSTIYRVGPYEQYF. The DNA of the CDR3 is TGTGCCAGCAGCACTATTTACAGGGTGGGTCCCTACGAGCAGTACTTC.

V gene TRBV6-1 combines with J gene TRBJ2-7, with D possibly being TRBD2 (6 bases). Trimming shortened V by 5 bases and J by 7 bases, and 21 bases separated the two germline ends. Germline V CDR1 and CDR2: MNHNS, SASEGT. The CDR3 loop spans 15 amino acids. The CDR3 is CASSPGSVPWLEQYF. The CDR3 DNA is TGTGCCAGCAGTCCCGGGAGTGTCCCTTGGCTAGAGCAGTACTTC.

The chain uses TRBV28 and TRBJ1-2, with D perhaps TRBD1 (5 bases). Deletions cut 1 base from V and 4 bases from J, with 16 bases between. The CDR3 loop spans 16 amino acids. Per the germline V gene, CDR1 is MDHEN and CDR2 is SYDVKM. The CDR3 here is CASSLFRGETRYGYTF. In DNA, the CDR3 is TGTGCCAGCAGTTTATTCCGAGGGGAGACGCGCTATGGCTACACCTTC.

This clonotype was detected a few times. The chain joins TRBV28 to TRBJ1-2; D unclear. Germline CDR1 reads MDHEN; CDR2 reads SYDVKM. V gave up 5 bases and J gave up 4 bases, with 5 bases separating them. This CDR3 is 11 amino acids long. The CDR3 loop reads CASSPAYGYTF. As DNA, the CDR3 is TGTGCCAGCAGTCCCGCCTATGGCTACACCTTC.

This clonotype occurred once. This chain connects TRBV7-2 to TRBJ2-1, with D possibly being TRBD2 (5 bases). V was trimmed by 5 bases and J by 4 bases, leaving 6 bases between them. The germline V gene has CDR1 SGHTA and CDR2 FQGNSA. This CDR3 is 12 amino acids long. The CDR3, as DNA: TGTGCCAGCAGCCAGCGGTACAATGAGCAGTTCTTC. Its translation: CASSQRYNEQFF.

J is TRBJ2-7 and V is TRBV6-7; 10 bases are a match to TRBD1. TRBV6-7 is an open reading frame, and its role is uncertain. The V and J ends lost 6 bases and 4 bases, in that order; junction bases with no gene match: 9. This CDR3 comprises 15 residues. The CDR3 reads CASRDTGTGAYEQYF. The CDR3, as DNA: TGTGCCAGCAGGGATACCGGGACAGGGGCGTACGAGCAGTACTTC.

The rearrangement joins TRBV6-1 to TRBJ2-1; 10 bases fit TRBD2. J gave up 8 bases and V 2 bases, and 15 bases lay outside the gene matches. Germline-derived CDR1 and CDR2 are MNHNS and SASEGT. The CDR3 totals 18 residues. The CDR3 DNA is TGTGCCAGCAGTGAACCCCACATAACTAGCGGGACGGTTTATGAGCAGTTCTTC. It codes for CASSEPHITSGTVYEQFF.

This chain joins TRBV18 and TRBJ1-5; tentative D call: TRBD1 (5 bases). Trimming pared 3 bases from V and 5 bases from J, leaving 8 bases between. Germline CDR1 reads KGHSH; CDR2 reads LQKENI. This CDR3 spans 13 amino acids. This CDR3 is CASSPGRDQPQHF. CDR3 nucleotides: TGTGCCAGCTCACCCGGCAGGGATCAGCCCCAGCATTTT. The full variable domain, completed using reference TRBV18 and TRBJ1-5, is NAGVMQNPRHLVRRRGQEARLRCSPMKGHSHVYWYRQLPEEGLKFMVYLQKENIIDESGMPKERFSAEFPKEGPSILRIQQVVRGDSAAYFCASSPGRDQPQHFGDGTRLSIL.

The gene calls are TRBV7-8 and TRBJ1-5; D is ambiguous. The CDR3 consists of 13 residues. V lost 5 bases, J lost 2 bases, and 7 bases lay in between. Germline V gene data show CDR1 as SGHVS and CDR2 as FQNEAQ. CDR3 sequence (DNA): TGTGCCAGCAGCCCTCTGCGCAATCAGCCCCAGCATTTT. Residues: CASSPLRNQPQHF.

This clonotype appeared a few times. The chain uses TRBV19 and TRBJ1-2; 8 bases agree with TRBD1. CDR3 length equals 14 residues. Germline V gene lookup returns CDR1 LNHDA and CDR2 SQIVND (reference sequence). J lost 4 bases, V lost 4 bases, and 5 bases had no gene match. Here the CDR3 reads CASSNQGAGYGYTF. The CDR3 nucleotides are TGTGCCAGTAGTAATCAGGGGGCGGGCTATGGCTACACCTTC.

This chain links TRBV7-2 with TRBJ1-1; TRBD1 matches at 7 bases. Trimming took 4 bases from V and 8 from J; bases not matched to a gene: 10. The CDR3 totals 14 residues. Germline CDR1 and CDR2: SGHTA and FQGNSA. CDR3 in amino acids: CASSSTRGQTEAFF. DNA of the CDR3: TGTGCCAGCAGCTCTACAAGGGGGCAGACCGAAGCTTTCTTT.

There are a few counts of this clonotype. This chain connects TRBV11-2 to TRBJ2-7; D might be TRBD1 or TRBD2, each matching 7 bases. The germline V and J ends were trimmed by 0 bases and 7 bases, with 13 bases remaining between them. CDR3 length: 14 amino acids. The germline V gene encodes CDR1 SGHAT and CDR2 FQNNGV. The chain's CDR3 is CASSLEGRGGEQYF. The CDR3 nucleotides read TGTGCCAGCAGCTTAGAAGGCAGGGGGGGTGAGCAGTACTTC. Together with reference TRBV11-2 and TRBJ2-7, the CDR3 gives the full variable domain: EAGVAQSPRYKIIEKRQSVAFWCNPISGHATLYWYQQILGQGPKLLIQFQNNGVVDDSQLPKDRFSAERLKGVDSTLKIQPAKLEDSAVYLCASSLEGRGGEQYFGPGTRLTVT.

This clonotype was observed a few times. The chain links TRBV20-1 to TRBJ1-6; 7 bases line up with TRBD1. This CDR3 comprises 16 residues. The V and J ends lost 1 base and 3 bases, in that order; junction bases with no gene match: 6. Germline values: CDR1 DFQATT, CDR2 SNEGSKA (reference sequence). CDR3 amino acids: CSARAGQEDYNSPLHF. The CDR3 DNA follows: TGCAGTGCTAGAGCCGGACAGGAAGACTATAATTCACCCCTCCACTTT.

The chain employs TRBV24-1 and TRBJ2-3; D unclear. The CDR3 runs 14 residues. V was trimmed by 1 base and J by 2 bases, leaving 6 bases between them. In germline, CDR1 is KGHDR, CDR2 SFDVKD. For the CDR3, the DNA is TGTGCCACCAGTGATTTAGTCCACACAGATACGCAGTATTTT. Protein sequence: CATSDLVHTDTQYF.

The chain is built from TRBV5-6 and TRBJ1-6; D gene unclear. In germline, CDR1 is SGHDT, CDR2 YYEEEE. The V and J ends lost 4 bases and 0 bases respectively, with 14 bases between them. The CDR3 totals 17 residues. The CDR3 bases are TGTGCCAGCAGCGATACAGCGTCGAGCTCCTATAATTCACCCCTCCACTTT. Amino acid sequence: CASSDTASSSYNSPLHF.